This T cell receptor beta chain was sequenced in a study of T cell repertoires in cytomegalovirus infection. As for the study in general: Selected CMV epitopes included recently identified HLA-C-restricted ones as well as well-studied HLA-B-restricted ones. An indication of both CMV infection and matching HLA type came from public TCR beta signatures.

Germline V CDR1 and CDR2: SGHTA, FQGNSA. With 9 bases clipped from V and 7 bases from J, the junction kept 11 bases outside the gene matches. The CDR3 extends over 14 amino acids. This clonotype occurred a few times. Its specificity is unknown. General study results and limits: The response measured ex vivo was dominated by TCR beta clonotypes (HLA-C-restricted and CMV-specific).

TCRdb ran MiXCR on the reads and lists one entry per CDR3 protein. Of more than 300,000 distinct CDR3 sequences listed, roughly a third are singletons. This material consisted of cultured PBMCs, taken from culture after CMV antigen stimulation. The TCR sequence derives from a human donor in good health (CMV status not recorded). Some clones in this sample may be carry-over from other donors' samples. The chain has TRBV7-2 and TRBJ2-1; TRBD2 aligns across 8 bases. Written as DNA, the CDR3 is TGTGCCAGTTCGGGGCGGGAGGCCCGGAATGAGCAGTTCTTC. Encoded protein: CASSGREARNEQFF.